This T cell receptor beta chain comes out of a study of identical twins. MiXCR, run by TCRdb on the 5' RACE reads, gives a single entry per CDR3 protein. The repertoire holds 700,000 or so distinct CDR3 sequences, with roughly 20% as singletons. Trimming left V 1 base short and J 5 bases short, with 8 bases between. Per the germline V gene, CDR1 is LNHDA and CDR2 is SQIVND (reference sequence). This CDR3 has 13 residues. These same records also appear under a second study, on T cells expressing NK-cell markers.

Input material: PBMCs. The TCR comes from a woman aged 18-30 years in good health. The chain combines TRBV19 with TRBJ2-5; D gene uncertain. CDR3 sequence (DNA): TGTGCCAGTAGTATAGGCCATTACGAGACCCAGTACTTC. It codes for CASSIGHYETQYF.